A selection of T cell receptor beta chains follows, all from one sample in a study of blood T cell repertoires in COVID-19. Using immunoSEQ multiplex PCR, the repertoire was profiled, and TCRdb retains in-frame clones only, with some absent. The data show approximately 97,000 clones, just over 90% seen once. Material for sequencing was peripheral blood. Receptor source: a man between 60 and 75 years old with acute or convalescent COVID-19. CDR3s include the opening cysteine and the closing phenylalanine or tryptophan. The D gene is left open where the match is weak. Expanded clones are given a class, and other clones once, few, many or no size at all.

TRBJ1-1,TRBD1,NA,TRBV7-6,CASSGGQGLVAEAFF,TGTGCCAGCAGCGGCGGACAGGGCCTCGTCGCTGAAGCTTTCTTT
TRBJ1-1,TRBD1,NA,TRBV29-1,CSVRDSEAFF,TGCAGCGTACGGGACAGTGAAGCTTTCTTT
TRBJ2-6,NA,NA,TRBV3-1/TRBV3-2,CASSLSWGAGANVLTF,TGTGCCAGCAGCCTAAGCTGGGGCGCTGGGGCCAACGTCCTGACTTTC
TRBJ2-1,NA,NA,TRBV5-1,CASSLLQDYNEQFF,TGCGCCAGCAGCTTGCTACAGGACTACAATGAGCAGTTCTTC
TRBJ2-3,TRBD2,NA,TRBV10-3,CAIGRGGTDTQYF,TGTGCCATCGGGCGGGGGGGCACAGATACGCAGTATTTT
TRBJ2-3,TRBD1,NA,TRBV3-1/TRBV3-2,CASRSQGQITDTQYF,TGTGCCAGCAGGTCACAGGGGCAAATCACAGATACGCAGTATTTT
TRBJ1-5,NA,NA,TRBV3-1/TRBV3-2,CASSQGTGEQPQHF,TGTGCCAGCAGCCAAGGGACCGGGGAACAGCCCCAGCATTTT
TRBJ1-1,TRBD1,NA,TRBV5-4,CASSSRQGGTEAFF,TGTGCCAGCAGCTCAAGACAGGGTGGTACTGAAGCTTTCTTT
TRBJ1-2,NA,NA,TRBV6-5,CASTSRRDLGYTF,TGTGCCAGCACCTCACGGCGGGATTTAGGCTACACCTTC
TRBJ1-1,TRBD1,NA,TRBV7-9,CASSSGQGRGNTEAFF,TGTGCCAGCAGCTCGGGACAGGGTCGGGGGAACACTGAAGCTTTCTTT
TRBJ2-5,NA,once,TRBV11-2,CASSFPTGGIQETQYF,TGTGCCAGCAGCTTCCCCACCGGCGGGATCCAAGAGACCCAGTACTTC
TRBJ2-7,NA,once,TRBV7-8,CASSLNPVQGLVEQYF,TGTGCCAGCAGCTTAAACCCCGTGCAGGGCCTTGTCGAGCAGTACTTC
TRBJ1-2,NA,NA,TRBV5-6,CASGNSRSGDYGYTF,TGTGCCAGCGGCAACAGCCGGTCCGGGGACTATGGCTACACCTTC
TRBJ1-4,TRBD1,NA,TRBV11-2,CASSLDYGGTANEKLFF,TGTGCCAGCAGCTTAGATTATGGAGGGACAGCTAATGAAAAACTGTTTTTT